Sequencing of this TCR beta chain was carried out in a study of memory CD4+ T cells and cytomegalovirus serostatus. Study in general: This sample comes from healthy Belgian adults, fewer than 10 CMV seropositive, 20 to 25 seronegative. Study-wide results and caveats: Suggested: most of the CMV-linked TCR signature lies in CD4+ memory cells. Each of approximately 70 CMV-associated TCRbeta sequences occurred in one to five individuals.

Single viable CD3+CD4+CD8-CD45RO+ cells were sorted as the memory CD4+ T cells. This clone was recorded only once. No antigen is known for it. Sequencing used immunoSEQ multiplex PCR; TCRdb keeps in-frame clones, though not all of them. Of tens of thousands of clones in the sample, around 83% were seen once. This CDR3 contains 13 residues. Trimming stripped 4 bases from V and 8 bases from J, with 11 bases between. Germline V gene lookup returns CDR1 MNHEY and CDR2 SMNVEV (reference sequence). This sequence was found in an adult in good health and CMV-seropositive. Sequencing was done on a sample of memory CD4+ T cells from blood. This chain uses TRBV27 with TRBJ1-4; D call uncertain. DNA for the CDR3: TGTGCCAGCAGTTCACTGCAAAGAGAAAAACTGTTTTTT. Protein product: CASSSLQREKLFF.